These 7 T cell receptor beta chains were sequenced from one sample in a study of blood T cell repertoires in COVID-19. The assay was immunoSEQ multiplex PCR, and TCRdb's table has in-frame clones only and misses some. The sample has 60,000 to 85,000 clones, roughly nine tenths seen once. The material sequenced was peripheral blood. The receptors come from a woman aged 45-59 years with COVID-19, enrolled during active disease.

The V call is TRBV19, the J call TRBJ2-5, with a weak D call TRBD1 (5 bases). This CDR3 is 12 amino acids long. With 5 bases removed from V and 3 bases from J, the gap between germline ends came to 7 bases. The germline gives CDR1 LNHDA, CDR2 SQIVND (reference sequence). The chain's CDR3 is CASSAGKETQYF. The CDR3 nucleotides are TGTGCCAGTAGTGCAGGGAAAGAGACCCAGTACTTC. Full variable domain (outside the CDR3, taken from reference TRBV19 and TRBJ2-5): DGGITQSPKYLFRKEGQNVTLSCEQNLNHDAMYWYRQDPGQGLRLIYYSQIVNDFQKGDIAEGYSVSREKKESFPLTVTSAQKNPTAFYLCASSAGKETQYFGPGTRLLVL.

The rearrangement joins TRBV6-5 to TRBJ1-1, with D hard to call. Germline V lookup: CDR1 MNHEY, CDR2 SVGAGI. CDR3 length equals 10 residues. Trimming took 10 bases from V and 6 from J, leaving 9 bases between them. This chain's CDR3 is CATLFAEAFF. The CDR3 DNA reads as TGTGCCACCTTATTCGCTGAAGCTTTCTTT.

The chain combines TRBV21-1 with TRBJ2-2; whether TRBD2, the table's D call, matches the DNA was not checked. TRBV21-1 is a known pseudogene. This CDR3 contains 20 residues. CDR3 loop: CASSPPIGKGSDGITGELFF. The CDR3 DNA reads TGTGCCAGCAGCCCCCCAATTGGGAAGGGTAGCGACGGAATCACCGGGGAGCTGTTTTTT.

V usage is TRBV20-1 and J usage is TRBJ1-5; TRBD1 matches at 7 bases. The CDR3 totals 15 residues. Germline V lookup: CDR1 DFQATT, CDR2 SNEGSKA (reference sequence). The V segment lost 3 bases and the J segment 4 bases; nucleotides outside the gene matches: 9. CDR3 residues: CSASAPGQVNQPQHF. Written as DNA, the CDR3 is TGCAGTGCTAGTGCCCCCGGACAGGTTAATCAGCCCCAGCATTTT.

The rearrangement uses TRBV30 and TRBJ2-7, with 7 bases that match TRBD2. Trimming at V came to 1 base and at J to 3 bases, leaving 3 bases not matched to a gene. The CDR3 spans 13 residues. Germline V lookup: CDR1 GTSNPN, CDR2 SVGIG (reference sequence). In DNA, the CDR3 is TGTGCCTGGAGTGCTAGCGGAATCTACGAGCAGTACTTC. Protein sequence: CAWSASGIYEQYF.

The V and J genes are TRBV28 and TRBJ2-1; 13 nucleotides match TRBD2. This CDR3 has 17 amino acids. Trimming at V came to 4 bases and at J to 7 bases, leaving 10 bases not matched to a gene. Germline V gene lookup returns CDR1 MDHEN and CDR2 SYDVKM. As DNA, the CDR3 is TGTGCCAGCAGTTCTTTGGGCCTGACTAGCGGGAGGAATGAGCAGTTCTTC. Translation: CASSSLGLTSGRNEQFF.

CDR3: CASSINRGPYEQYF. Written as DNA, the CDR3 is TGCGCCAGCAGCATTAACAGGGGTCCCTACGAGCAGTACTTC. This chain connects TRBV5-1 to TRBJ2-7; 7 positions match TRBD1. CDR1 and CDR2 from the germline V gene are SGHRS and YFSETQ. The CDR3 runs to 14 residues. Trimming removed 4 bases from V and 2 bases from J; junction bases left unmatched: 6.